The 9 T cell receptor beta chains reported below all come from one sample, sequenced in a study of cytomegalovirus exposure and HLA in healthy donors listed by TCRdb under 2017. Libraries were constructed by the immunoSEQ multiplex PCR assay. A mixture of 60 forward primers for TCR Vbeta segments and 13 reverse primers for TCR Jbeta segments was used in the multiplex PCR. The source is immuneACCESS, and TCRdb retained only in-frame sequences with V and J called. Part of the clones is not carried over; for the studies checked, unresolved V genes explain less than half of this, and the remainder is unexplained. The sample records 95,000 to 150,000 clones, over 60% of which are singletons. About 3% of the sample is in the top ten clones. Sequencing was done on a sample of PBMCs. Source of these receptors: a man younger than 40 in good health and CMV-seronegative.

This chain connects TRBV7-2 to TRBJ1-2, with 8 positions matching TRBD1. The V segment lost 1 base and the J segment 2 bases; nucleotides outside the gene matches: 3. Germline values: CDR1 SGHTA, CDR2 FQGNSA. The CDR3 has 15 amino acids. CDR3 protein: CASSLVGQENYGYTF. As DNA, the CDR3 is TGTGCCAGCAGCTTAGTGGGACAGGAGAACTATGGCTACACCTTC.

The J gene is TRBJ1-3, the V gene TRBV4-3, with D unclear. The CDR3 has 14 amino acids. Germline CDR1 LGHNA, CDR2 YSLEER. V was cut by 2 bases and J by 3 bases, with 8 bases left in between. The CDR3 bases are TGCGCCAGCAGCCAATCAGATGGTGGAAACACCATATATTTT. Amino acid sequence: CASSQSDGGNTIYF.

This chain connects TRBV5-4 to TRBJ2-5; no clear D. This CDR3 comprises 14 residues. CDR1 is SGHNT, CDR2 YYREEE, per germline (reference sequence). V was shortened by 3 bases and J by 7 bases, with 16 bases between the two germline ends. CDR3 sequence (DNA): TGTGCCAGCAGCTCACGTACTTCCGTCGGGACCCAGTACTTC. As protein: CASSSRTSVGTQYF.

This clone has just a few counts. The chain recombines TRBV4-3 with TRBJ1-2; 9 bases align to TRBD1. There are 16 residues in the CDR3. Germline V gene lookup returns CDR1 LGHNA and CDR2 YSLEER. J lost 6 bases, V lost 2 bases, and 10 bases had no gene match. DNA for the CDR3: TGCGCCAGCAGCCAACTGATACAGGGGGCTCGTCATGGCTACACCTTC. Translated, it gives CASSQLIQGARHGYTF.

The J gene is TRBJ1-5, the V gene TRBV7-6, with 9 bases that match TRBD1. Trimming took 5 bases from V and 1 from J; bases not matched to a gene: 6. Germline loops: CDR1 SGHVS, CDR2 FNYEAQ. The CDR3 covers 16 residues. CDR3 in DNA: TGTGCCAGCAGCCCTGGACAGGGGCTCAGCAATCAGCCCCAGCATTTT. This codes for CASSPGQGLSNQPQHF.

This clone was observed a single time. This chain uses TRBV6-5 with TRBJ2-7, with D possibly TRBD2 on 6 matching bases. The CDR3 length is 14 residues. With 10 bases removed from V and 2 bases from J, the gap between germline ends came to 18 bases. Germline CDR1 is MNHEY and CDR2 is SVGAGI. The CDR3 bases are TGTGCCACCCAGGAGGGGATCGGGCCCTACGAGCAGTACTTC. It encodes CATQEGIGPYEQYF.

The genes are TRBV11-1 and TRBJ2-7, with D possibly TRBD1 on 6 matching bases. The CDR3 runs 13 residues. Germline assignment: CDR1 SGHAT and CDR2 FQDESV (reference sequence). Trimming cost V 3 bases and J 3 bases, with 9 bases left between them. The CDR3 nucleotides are TGTGCCAGCAGCTTTACAGGGAACTACGAGCAGTACTTC. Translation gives CASSFTGNYEQYF.

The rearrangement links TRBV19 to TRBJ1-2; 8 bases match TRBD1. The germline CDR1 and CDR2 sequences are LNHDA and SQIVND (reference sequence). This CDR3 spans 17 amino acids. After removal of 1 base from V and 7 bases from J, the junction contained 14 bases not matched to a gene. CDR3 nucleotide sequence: TGTGCCAGTAGTATAGCTCTCTCACCCTTCGACAGGGGTGGCTACACCTTC. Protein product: CASSIALSPFDRGGYTF.

CDR3 loop: CASSRQGNQPQHF. Here the CDR3 DNA reads TGTGCCAGCAGTCGACAGGGTAATCAGCCCCAGCATTTT. The chain combines TRBV27 with TRBJ1-5; the match to TRBD1 covers 7 bases. CDR1 and CDR2 from the germline V gene are MNHEY and SMNVEV (reference sequence). J lost 4 bases, V lost 5 bases, and 2 bases had no gene match. The CDR3 extends over 13 amino acids.